This TCR beta chain emerged from a study of beta chain features in type 1 diabetes. General study points: For Type 1 diabetes patients, all four CD4+ subsets carried TCRB CDR3s that were moderately but significantly shorter. Naive, central memory and regulatory TCRB repertoires appeared more similar among patients than healthy donors. Possible PCR preference for shorter templates applied equally to patients and controls.

Since all of the isolated RNA was reverse transcribed, expressed TCRB transcripts were what got sequenced. Profiled with immunoSEQ multiplex PCR; TCRdb holds only in-frame clones, not every one. The table shows approximately 270,000 clones, with about 13% occurring only once. This clone was detected a few times. Its antigen is currently unknown. The single heparinised draw taken from each donor contained 90 to 150 mL of blood on average. Post-sort purity exceeded 95% for all sorted populations. The sequenced sample was naive CD4+ T cells from blood. This TCR was sampled from a man aged 30-40 years with type 1 diabetes.

This CDR3 reads CASSLGRGSEQFF. The CDR3 region has the DNA TGTGCCAGCAGCTTAGGACGGGGTAGTGAGCAGTTCTTC. This rearrangement joins TRBV7-2 to TRBJ2-1; D may be TRBD2 (5 bases). From germline, CDR1 is SGHTA and CDR2 FQGNSA. V lost 1 base, J lost 9 bases, and 10 bases lay in between. This CDR3 spans 13 amino acids.